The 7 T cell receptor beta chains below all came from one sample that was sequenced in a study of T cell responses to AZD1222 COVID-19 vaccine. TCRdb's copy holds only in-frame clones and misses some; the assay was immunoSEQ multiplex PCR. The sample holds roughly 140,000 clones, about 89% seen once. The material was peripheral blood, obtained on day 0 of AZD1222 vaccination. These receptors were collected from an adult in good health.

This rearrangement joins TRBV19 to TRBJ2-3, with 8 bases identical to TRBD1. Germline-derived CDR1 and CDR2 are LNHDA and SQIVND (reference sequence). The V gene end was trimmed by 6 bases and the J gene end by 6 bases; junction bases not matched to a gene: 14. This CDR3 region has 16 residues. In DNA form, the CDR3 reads TGTGCCAGTAGCCCAGGGGGCCTACTTTGGTTGGATACGCAGTATTTT. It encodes CASSPGGLLWLDTQYF.

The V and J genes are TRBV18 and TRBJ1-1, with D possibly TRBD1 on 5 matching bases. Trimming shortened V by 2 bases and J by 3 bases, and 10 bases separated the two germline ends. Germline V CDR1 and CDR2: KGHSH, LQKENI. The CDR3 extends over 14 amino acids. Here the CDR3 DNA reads TGTGCCAGCTCACCAGCGGGGGATGACACTGAAGCTTTCTTT. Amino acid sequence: CASSPAGDDTEAFF.

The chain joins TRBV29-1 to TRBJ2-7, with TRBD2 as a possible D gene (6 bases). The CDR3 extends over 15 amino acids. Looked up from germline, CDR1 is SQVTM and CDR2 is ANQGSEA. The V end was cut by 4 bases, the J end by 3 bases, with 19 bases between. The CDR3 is CSVVSAMGLLYEQYF. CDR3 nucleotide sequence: TGCAGCGTTGTCAGCGCCATGGGACTGCTCTACGAGCAGTACTTC.

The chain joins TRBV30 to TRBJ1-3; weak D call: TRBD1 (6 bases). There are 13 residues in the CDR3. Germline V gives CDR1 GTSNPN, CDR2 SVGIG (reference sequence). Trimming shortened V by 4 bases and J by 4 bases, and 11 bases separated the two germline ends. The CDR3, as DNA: TGTGCCTGGAATAGAGGGGGAGGAAACACCATATATTTT. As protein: CAWNRGGGNTIYF.

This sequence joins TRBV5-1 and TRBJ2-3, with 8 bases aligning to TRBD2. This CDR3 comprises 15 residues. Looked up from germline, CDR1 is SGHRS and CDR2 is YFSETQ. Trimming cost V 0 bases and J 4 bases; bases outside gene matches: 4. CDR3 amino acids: CASSLGLAGPDTQYF. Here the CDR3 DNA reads TGCGCCAGCAGCTTGGGGTTAGCGGGACCAGATACGCAGTATTTT.

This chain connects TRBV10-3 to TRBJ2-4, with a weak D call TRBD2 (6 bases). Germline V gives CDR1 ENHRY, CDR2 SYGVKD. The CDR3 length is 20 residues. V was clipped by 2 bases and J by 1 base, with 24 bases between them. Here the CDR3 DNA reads TGTGCCATCAGTGAGCCAATTGGCGGGGTGGCTGGCGGGGCCAAAAACATTCAGTACTTC. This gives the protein CAISEPIGGVAGGAKNIQYF.

Here the CDR3 DNA reads TGTGCCAGCAGCTTGGGAGATATGCGAAGCAATCAGCCCCAGCATTTT. Translating gives CASSLGDMRSNQPQHF. J is TRBJ1-5 and V is TRBV5-6; D unclear. Germline V gene lookup returns CDR1 SGHDT and CDR2 YYEEEE. CDR3 length: 16 residues. Trimming removed 0 bases at V and 1 base at J, with 11 bases between.